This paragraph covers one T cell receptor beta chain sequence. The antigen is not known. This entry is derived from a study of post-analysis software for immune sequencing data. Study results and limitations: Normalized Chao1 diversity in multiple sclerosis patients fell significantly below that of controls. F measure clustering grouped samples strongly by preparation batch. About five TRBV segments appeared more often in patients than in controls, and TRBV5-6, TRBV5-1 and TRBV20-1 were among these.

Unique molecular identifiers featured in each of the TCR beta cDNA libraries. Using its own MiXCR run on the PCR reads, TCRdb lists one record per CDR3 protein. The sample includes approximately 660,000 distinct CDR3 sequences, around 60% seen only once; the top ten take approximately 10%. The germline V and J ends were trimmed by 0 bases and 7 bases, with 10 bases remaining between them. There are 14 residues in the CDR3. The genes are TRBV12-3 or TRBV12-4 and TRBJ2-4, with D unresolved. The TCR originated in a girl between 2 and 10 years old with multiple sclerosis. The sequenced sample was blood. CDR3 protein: CASSLAETRNIQYF. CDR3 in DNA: TGTGCCAGCAGTTTAGCGGAGACGCGGAACATTCAGTACTTC.